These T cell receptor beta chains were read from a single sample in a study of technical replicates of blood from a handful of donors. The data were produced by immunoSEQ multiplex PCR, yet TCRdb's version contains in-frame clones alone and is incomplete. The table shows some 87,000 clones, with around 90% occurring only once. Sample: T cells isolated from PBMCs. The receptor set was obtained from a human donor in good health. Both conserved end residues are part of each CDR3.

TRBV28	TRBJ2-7	CASSLRGPGYEQYF
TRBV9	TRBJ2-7	CASSPRLAGSYEQYF
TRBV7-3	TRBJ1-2	CASSFDGGNGYTF
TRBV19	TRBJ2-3	CASSIISALRTDTQYF
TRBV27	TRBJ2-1	CASNRYNEQFF
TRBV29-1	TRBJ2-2	CSTTGAGTGELFF
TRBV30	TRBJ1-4	CAGGRDNEKLFF
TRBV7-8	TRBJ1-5	CASSLWSDQPQHF
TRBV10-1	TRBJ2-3	CASSEGGGSGGSTDTQYF
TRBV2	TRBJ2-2	CASGGGANTGELFF
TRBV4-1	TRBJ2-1	CASQGTSGSRNEQFF
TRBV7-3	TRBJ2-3	CASSASGSRPDTQYF
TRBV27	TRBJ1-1	CASSFTAPSGTEAFF
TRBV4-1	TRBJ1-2	CASSQGPGIRYGYTF
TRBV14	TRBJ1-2	CASSQETERLYGYTF
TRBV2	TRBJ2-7	CASRTVPSGRASWYEQYF
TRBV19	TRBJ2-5	CASSNGGQETQYF
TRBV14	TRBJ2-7	CASAPGGTYEQYF
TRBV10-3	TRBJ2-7	CAIRTGYEQYF
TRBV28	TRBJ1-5	CASLGEGDQPQHF
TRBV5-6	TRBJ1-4	CASSLTGMSNEKLFF
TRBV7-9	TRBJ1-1	CASRQMNTEAFF
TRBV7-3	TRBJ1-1	CASSLSEAKEAFF
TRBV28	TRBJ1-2	CASSYPGQGSSNYGYTF
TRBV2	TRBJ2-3	CASNSRQGVSDTQYF
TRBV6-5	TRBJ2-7	CASSYSRGQESYEQYF
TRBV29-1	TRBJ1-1	CSVEEGQGAKAFF
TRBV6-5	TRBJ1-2	CASRTGTNYGYTF
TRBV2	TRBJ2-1	CARGLAPNEQFF
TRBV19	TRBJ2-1	CASSIPSGPTLNEQFF
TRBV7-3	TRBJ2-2	CASSAWTSADTGELFF
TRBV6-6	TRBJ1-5	CASSISAGNQPQHF
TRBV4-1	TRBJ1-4	CASSQDAGASEKLFF
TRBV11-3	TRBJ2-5	CASSHDPQPQETQYF
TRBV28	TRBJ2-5	CASSSIAGVEETQYF